In this sample, the clone carrying this T cell receptor (beta chain) turned up a few times. Its target is not known. Researchers ran the PCR with 60 Vbeta and 13 Jbeta primers. Sequencing was performed with immunoSEQ multiplex PCR; in TCRdb, only in-frame clones are kept and a portion is missing. The sample carries 170,000 or so clones, around 80% recorded once. The data are from a study of cytomegalovirus exposure and HLA in healthy donors. Across the study: HLA-typed donors were the source of approximately 80 million unique TCRs held in an early data release. Notes on the study in general: Donors were assumed by presence/absence analyses to have roughly uniform sequencing depth. It emerged from a later analysis that several of the most significant clusters appeared to be linked to common viral pathogens.

The sample consisted of PBMCs. This TCR was recovered from a woman aged 30 to 39 in good health and CMV-seropositive.

The CDR3 sequence is CASSFQGTKHTQYF. CDR3 coding DNA: TGTGCCAGCAGTTTTCAGGGAACAAAGCATACGCAGTATTTT. The chain couples TRBV27 to TRBJ2-3; D is perhaps TRBD1 (5 bases). The V end lost 3 bases, the J end lost 7 bases, and 14 bases lay between the germline ends. The germline V gene has CDR1 MNHEY and CDR2 SMNVEV (reference sequence). The CDR3 sequence is 14 residues long.